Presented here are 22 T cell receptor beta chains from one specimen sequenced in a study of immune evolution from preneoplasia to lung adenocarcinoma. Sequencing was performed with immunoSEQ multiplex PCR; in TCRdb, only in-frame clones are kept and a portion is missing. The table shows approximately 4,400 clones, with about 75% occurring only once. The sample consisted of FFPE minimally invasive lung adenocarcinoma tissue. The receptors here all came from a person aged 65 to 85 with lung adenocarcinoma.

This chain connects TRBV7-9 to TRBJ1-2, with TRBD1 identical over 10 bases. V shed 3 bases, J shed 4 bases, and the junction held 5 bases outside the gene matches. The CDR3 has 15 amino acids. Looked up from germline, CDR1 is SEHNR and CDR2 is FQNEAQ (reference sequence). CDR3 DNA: TGTGCCAGCAGCTTCTCCGACAGGGGGCTCTATGGCTACACCTTC. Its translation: CASSFSDRGLYGYTF.

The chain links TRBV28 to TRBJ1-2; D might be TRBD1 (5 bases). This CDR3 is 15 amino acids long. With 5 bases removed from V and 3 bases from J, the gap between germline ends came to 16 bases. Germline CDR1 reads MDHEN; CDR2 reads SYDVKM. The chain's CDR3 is CASSESSGPYYGYTF. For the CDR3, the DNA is TGTGCCAGCAGTGAGTCGTCAGGGCCCTACTATGGCTACACCTTC.

The CDR3 nucleotides read TGCGCCAGCAGCTTGGAGGGTATGCTGGATACGCAGTATTTT. Its protein product is CASSLEGMLDTQYF. The chain uses TRBV5-1 and TRBJ2-3; unclear D gene. The CDR3 has 14 amino acids. Germline CDR1 reads SGHRS; CDR2 reads YFSETQ. The germline V and J ends were trimmed by 0 bases and 6 bases, with 11 bases remaining between them. The entire variable domain, with the rest obtained from reference TRBV5-1 and TRBJ2-3, is as follows: KAGVTQTPRYLIKTRGQQVTLSCSPISGHRSVSWYQQTPGQGLQFLFEYFSETQRNKGNFPGRFSGRQFSNSRSEMNVSTLELGDSALYLCASSLEGMLDTQYFGPGTRLTVL.

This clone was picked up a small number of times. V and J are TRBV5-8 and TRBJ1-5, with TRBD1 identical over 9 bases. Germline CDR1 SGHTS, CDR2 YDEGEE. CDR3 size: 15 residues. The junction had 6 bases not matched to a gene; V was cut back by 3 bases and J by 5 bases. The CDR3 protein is CASSSGTGTYQPQHF. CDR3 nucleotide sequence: TGTGCCAGCAGCTCCGGGACAGGGACATATCAGCCCCAGCATTTT. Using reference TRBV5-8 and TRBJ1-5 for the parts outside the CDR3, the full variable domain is EAGVTQSPTHLIKTRGQQATLRCSPISGHTSVYWYQQALGLGLQFLLWYDEGEERNRGNFPPRFSGRQFPNYSSELNVNALELEDSALYLCASSSGTGTYQPQHFGDGTRLSIL.

As DNA, the CDR3 is TGTGCCAGCAGCGGTTCCGTTGGTTGGAACACTGAAGCTTTCTTT. Translation gives CASSGSVGWNTEAFF. V usage is TRBV5-8 and J usage is TRBJ1-1; D unclear. CDR1 SGHTS and CDR2 YDEGEE come from the germline V gene. This CDR3 comprises 15 residues. Trimming removed 4 bases from V and 1 base from J, with 14 bases in between.

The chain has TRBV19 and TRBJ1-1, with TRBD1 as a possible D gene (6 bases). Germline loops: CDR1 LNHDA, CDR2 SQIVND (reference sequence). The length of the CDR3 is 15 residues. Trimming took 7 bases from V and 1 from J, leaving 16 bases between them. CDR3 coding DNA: TGTGCCAGTATCCAAACGGGGGGCAAGAACACTGAAGCTTTCTTT. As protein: CASIQTGGKNTEAFF.

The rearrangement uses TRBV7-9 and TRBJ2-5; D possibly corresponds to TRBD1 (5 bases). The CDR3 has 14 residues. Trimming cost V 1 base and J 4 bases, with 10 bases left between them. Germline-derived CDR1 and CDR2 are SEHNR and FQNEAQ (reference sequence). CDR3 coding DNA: TGTGCCAGCAGCTTAGTGAGACAGAGAGAGACCCAGTACTTC. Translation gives CASSLVRQRETQYF.

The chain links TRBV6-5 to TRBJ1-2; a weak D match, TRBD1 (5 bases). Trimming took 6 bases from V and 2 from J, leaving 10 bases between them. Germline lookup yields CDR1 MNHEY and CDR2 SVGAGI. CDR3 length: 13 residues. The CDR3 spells CASRTGSNYGYTF. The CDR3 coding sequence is TGTGCCAGCAGAACAGGCTCCAACTATGGCTACACCTTC.

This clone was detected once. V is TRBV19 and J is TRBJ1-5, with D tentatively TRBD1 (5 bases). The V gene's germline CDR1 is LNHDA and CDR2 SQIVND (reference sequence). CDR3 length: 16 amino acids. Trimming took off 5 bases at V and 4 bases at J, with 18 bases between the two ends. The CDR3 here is CASSGRAGVTNQPQHF. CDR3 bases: TGTGCCAGTAGTGGACGGGCGGGGGTAACGAATCAGCCCCAGCATTTT.

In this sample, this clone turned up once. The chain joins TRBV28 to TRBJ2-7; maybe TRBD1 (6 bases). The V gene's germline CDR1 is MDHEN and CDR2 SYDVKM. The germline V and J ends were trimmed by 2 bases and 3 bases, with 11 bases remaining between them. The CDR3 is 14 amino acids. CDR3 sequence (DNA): TGTGCCAGCAGTTTAGTGGGACAAAACTACGAGCAGTACTTC. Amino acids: CASSLVGQNYEQYF.

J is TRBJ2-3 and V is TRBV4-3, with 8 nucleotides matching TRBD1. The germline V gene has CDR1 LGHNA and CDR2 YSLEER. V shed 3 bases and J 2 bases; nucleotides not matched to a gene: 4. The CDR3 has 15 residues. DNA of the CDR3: TGCGCCAGCAGCCAGTCGGGACAGGACACAGATACGCAGTATTTT. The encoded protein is CASSQSGQDTDTQYF.

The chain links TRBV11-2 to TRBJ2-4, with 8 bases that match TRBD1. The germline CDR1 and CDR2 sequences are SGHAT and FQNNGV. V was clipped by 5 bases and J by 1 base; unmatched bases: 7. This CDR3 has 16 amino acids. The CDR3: CASSTWAGGAKNIQYF. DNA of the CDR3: TGTGCCAGCAGCACCTGGGCAGGGGGCGCCAAAAACATTCAGTACTTC.

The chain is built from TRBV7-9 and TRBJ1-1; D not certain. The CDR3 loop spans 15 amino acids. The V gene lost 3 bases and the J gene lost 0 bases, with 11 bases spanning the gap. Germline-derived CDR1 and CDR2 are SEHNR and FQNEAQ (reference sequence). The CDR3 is CASSFKGLMNTEAFF. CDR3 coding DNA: TGTGCCAGCAGCTTCAAAGGTTTGATGAACACTGAAGCTTTCTTT.

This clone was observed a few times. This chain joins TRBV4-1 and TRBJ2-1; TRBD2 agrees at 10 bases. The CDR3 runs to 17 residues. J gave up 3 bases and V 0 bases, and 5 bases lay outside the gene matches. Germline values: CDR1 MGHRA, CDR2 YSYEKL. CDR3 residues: CASSQDRTSGLYNEQFF. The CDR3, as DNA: TGCGCCAGCAGCCAAGACCGGACTAGCGGTCTCTACAATGAGCAGTTCTTC.

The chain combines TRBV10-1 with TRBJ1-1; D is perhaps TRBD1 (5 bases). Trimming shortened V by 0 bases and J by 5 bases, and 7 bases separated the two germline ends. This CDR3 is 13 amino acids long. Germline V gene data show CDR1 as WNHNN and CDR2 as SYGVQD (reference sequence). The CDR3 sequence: CASSESRGTEAFF. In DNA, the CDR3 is TGCGCCAGCAGTGAGTCGCGGGGGACTGAAGCTTTCTTT.

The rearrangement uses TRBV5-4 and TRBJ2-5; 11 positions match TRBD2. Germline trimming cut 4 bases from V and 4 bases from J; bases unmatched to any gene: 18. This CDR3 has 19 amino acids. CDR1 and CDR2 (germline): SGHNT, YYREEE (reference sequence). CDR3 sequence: CASSPSHLAGGIPSETQYF. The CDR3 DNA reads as TGTGCCAGCAGCCCATCACATTTAGCGGGAGGGATCCCGTCAGAGACCCAGTACTTC. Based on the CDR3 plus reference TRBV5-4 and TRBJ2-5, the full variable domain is ETGVTQSPTHLIKTRGQQVTLRCSSQSGHNTVSWYQQALGQGPQFIFQYYREEENGRGNFPPRFSGLQFPNYSSELNVNALELDDSALYLCASSPSHLAGGIPSETQYFGPGTRLLVL.

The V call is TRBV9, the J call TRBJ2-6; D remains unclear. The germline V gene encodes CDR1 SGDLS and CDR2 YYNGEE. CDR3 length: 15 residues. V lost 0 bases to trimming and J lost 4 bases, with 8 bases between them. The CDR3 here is CASSVGWSGANVLTF. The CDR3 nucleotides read TGTGCCAGCAGCGTAGGGTGGTCCGGGGCCAACGTCCTGACTTTC.

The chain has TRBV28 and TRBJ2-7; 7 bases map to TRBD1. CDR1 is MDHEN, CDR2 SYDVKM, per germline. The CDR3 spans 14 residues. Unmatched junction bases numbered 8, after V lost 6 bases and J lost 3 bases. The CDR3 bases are TGTGCCAGCAGGGGGAACCGGGACAGCTACGAGCAGTACTTC. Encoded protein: CASRGNRDSYEQYF.

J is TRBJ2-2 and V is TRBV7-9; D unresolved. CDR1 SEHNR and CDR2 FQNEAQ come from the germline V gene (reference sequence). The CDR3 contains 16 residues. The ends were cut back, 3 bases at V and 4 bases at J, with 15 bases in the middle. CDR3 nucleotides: TGTGCCAGCAGCTTCTTAACCCAACGTAGCACCGGGGAGCTGTTTTTT. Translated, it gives CASSFLTQRSTGELFF.

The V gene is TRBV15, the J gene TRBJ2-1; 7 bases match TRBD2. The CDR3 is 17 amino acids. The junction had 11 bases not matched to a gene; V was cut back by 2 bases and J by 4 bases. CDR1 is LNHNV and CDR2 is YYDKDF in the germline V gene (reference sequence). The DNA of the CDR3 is TGTGCCACCAGCAGATCGGGCCGGGGGGTTAGGTACAATGAGCAGTTCTTC. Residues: CATSRSGRGVRYNEQFF.

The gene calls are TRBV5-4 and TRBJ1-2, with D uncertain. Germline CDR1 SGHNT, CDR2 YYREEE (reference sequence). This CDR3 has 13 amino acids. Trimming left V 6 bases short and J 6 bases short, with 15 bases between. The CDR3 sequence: CASTPRAENGYTF. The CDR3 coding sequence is TGTGCCAGCACCCCTCGGGCAGAGAATGGCTACACCTTC.

In DNA form, the CDR3 reads TGCGCCAGCAGCTTGGTGGGAGAAGGTCAGACCCGCTACGAGCAGTACTTC. Its translation is CASSLVGEGQTRYEQYF. The rearrangement links TRBV5-1 to TRBJ2-7; the D gene is possibly TRBD2 (5 bases). The CDR3 extends over 17 amino acids. Germline V CDR1 and CDR2: SGHRS, YFSETQ. V was cut by 0 bases and J by 3 bases, with 19 bases left in between. Supplemented by reference TRBV5-1 and TRBJ2-7, the full variable domain reads KAGVTQTPRYLIKTRGQQVTLSCSPISGHRSVSWYQQTPGQGLQFLFEYFSETQRNKGNFPGRFSGRQFSNSRSEMNVSTLELGDSALYLCASSLVGEGQTRYEQYFGPGTRLTVT.